This T cell receptor beta chain was identified in a study of T cells in Graves' hyperthyroidism and ophthalmopathy. Regarding the study as a whole: Progression to ophthalmopathy was predicted a median of 6.5 months early.

The TCR beta CDR3 regions underwent amplification using RNA transcripts as the source. The HTBI set primed first-round TCR CDR3 RT-PCR. Each CDR3 protein gets one entry after TCRdb re-called the multiplex PCR reads with MiXCR. Of 450,000 to 550,000 distinct CDR3 sequences detected, roughly 25% appear once; the ten largest clones hold around 11%. The CDR3 totals 16 residues. V lost 7 bases and J lost 4; bases outside the gene matches: 11. The germline gives CDR1 MNHEY, CDR2 SMNVEV (reference sequence). This clonotype has more than one count but fewer than ten. Its antigen remains unknown. The specimen was blood. The receptor comes from a woman aged 25 to 45 with Graves' ophthalmopathy. The V call is TRBV27, the J call TRBJ2-2; 8 positions agree with TRBD1. CDR3 nucleotide sequence: TGTGCCAGCACCAAAGACAGGGGTCGGGGCACCGGGGAGCTGTTTTTT. Its protein product is CASTKDRGRGTGELFF.